Below, 13 T cell receptor beta chains from the same sample are listed, as sequenced in a study of cytomegalovirus exposure and HLA in healthy donors. TCRdb keeps only in-frame clones here, not all; method: immunoSEQ multiplex PCR. This table has 330,000 or so clones, about nine tenths appearing once. The sequenced sample was PBMCs. Receptor source: a woman aged 18-29 years in good health and CMV-seronegative.

This chain uses TRBV10-3 with TRBJ2-7, with D perhaps matching TRBD2 (5 bases). V was pared by 2 bases and J by 5 bases, with 10 bases between. Germline V CDR1 and CDR2: ENHRY, SYGVKD. The CDR3 has 13 residues. DNA for the CDR3: TGTGCCATCAGTGAGAGCAACGGGGACGAGCAGTACTTC. Translating it yields CAISESNGDEQYF.

The rearrangement links TRBV7-9 to TRBJ2-7; 7 nucleotides line up with TRBD2. From germline, CDR1 is SEHNR and CDR2 FQNEAQ (reference sequence). The trim removed 4 bases at V and 4 bases at J, leaving 13 bases unmatched. CDR3 size: 16 residues. The CDR3 is CASSSPRGRAPYEQYF. CDR3 bases: TGTGCCAGCAGCTCTCCCCGGGGGAGGGCCCCTTACGAGCAGTACTTC.

V usage is TRBV25-1 and J usage is TRBJ2-1, with TRBD1 matching 7 bases. The V gene's germline CDR1 is MGHDK and CDR2 SYGVNS. J gave up 0 bases and V 9 bases, and 5 bases lay outside the gene matches. This CDR3 is built from 14 residues. The CDR3 coding sequence is TGTGCCAGGCTCAGGGGGAGCTCCTACAATGAGCAGTTCTTC. This gives the protein CARLRGSSYNEQFF.

The gene calls are TRBV27 and TRBJ1-2; TRBD1 matches 7 bases. The V segment lost 4 bases and the J segment 4 bases; nucleotides outside the gene matches: 6. This CDR3 region has 14 residues. CDR1 and CDR2 from the germline V gene are MNHEY and SMNVEV (reference sequence). The CDR3: CASSSDRASYGYTF. The CDR3, as DNA: TGTGCCAGCAGTTCAGACAGGGCGAGCTATGGCTACACCTTC.

This clone was recorded once. J is TRBJ1-5 and V is TRBV2; 7 bases align to TRBD1. With 0 bases clipped from V and 6 bases from J, the junction kept 8 bases outside the gene matches. The CDR3 has 16 residues. Germline loops: CDR1 SNHLY, CDR2 FYNNEI. CDR3 loop: CASSEAPATGRQPQHF. CDR3 coding DNA: TGTGCCAGCAGTGAAGCGCCCGCGACAGGGCGTCAGCCCCAGCATTTT.

The rearrangement joins TRBV5-4 to TRBJ1-4; possibly TRBD1 for D (6 bases). CDR3 length: 15 residues. Germline V gene sequence: CDR1 SGHNT, CDR2 YYREEE (reference sequence). V was shortened by 4 bases and J by 0 bases, with 10 bases between the two germline ends. The CDR3: CASSRDTPTNEKLFF. The DNA of the CDR3 is TGTGCCAGCAGCAGGGACACCCCAACTAATGAAAAACTGTTTTTT. The full variable domain, with the rest looked up from reference TRBV5-4 and TRBJ1-4, is ETGVTQSPTHLIKTRGQQVTLRCSSQSGHNTVSWYQQALGQGPQFIFQYYREEENGRGNFPPRFSGLQFPNYSSELNVNALELDDSALYLCASSRDTPTNEKLFFGSGTQLSVL.

The chain has TRBV28 and TRBJ1-5; 10 bases match TRBD1. Germline CDR1 is MDHEN and CDR2 is SYDVKM. J was trimmed by 2 bases and V by 6 bases; bases with no gene match: 7. The CDR3 extends over 16 amino acids. The CDR3: CASSRTGTGGNQPQHF. The CDR3, as DNA: TGTGCCAGCAGCCGAACCGGGACAGGGGGCAATCAGCCCCAGCATTTT.

The genes are TRBV4-3 and TRBJ2-7; 7 nucleotides agree with TRBD2. The CDR3 sequence is 16 residues long. Germline loops: CDR1 LGHNA, CDR2 YSLEER. V was clipped by 0 bases and J by 3 bases; unmatched bases: 8. The CDR3 is CASSQERTGGFYEQYF. The CDR3 DNA follows: TGCGCCAGCAGCCAAGAACGGACGGGAGGTTTCTACGAGCAGTACTTC.

The V call is TRBV19, the J call TRBJ2-7; 9 bases map to TRBD1. Germline assignment: CDR1 LNHDA and CDR2 SQIVND (reference sequence). Trimming at V came to 3 bases and at J to 5 bases, leaving 8 bases not matched to a gene. This CDR3 has 15 amino acids. The CDR3: CASSMGQGGGDEQYF. CDR3 nucleotides: TGTGCCAGTAGTATGGGACAGGGAGGTGGAGACGAGCAGTACTTC.

V and J are TRBV18 and TRBJ2-5, with D perhaps matching TRBD1 (5 bases). Trimming cost V 0 bases and J 7 bases, with 18 bases left between them. Germline CDR1 and CDR2: KGHSH and LQKENI. This CDR3 has 16 amino acids. As DNA, the CDR3 is TGTGCCAGCTCACCACCGGAAGGGGAAGGGATTAGGACCCAGTACTTC. It encodes CASSPPEGEGIRTQYF.

The rearrangement links TRBV19 to TRBJ2-3, with 11 bases lining up with TRBD2. Germline trimming cut 5 bases from V and 2 bases from J; bases unmatched to any gene: 9. The CDR3 runs to 17 residues. Germline V CDR1 and CDR2: LNHDA, SQIVND (reference sequence). CDR3 loop: CASSRVASGRPTDTQYF. The CDR3 DNA reads TGTGCCAGTAGTCGGGTTGCTAGCGGGAGGCCCACAGATACGCAGTATTTT.

This clone was recorded a few times. The chain uses TRBV6-5 and TRBJ2-7, with 9 bases aligning to TRBD1. Germline CDR1 reads MNHEY; CDR2 reads SVGAGI. The CDR3 length is 14 residues. J gave up 3 bases and V 5 bases, and 5 bases lay outside the gene matches. CDR3 residues: CASSGGQGSYEQYF. CDR3 in DNA: TGTGCCAGCAGTGGCGGACAGGGGAGCTACGAGCAGTACTTC.

The rearrangement links TRBV5-1 to TRBJ2-7, with 9 bases that match TRBD1. In germline, CDR1 is SGHRS, CDR2 YFSETQ. V shed 4 bases, J shed 4 bases, and the junction held 9 bases outside the gene matches. There are 15 residues in the CDR3. The chain's CDR3 is CASSQLETGGYEQYF. The CDR3 region has the DNA TGCGCCAGCAGCCAATTGGAGACAGGGGGGTACGAGCAGTACTTC. Based on the CDR3 plus reference TRBV5-1 and TRBJ2-7, the full variable domain is KAGVTQTPRYLIKTRGQQVTLSCSPISGHRSVSWYQQTPGQGLQFLFEYFSETQRNKGNFPGRFSGRQFSNSRSEMNVSTLELGDSALYLCASSQLETGGYEQYFGPGTRLTVT.